This T cell receptor beta chain was recovered during a study of blood T cells in healthy people across ages. Study as a whole: Every two T cells gave about one barcoded beta molecule via template switching. Study findings and constraints: The study regarded diversity estimates from one million T cells as underestimates. A roughly linear fall in TCR beta diversity per million T cells was seen with increasing age.

Total RNA was isolated from each sample in quantities of at least 5 micrograms. The length of the CDR3 is 13 residues. Deletions cut 5 bases from V and 4 bases from J, with 10 bases between. Germline lookup yields CDR1 SGHDN and CDR2 FVKESK. Next came a second PCR, run for about 6 to 12 cycles, which used a sample-barcoded 5' primer along with a J-beta primer mix. TCRdb fed the 5' RACE reads into MiXCR, producing one record per CDR3 protein. The sample consists of about a million distinct CDR3 sequences, roughly 50% of them appearing once. Points on this clonotype: Antigen: not known.

The sample comprised blood. The chain combines TRBV14 with TRBJ2-3, with a weak D call TRBD1 (6 bases). The sequence came from a woman aged 60-75 years in good health. CDR3 nucleotides: TGTGCCAGCAGCTGGGCAGGGGCAGATACGCAGTATTTT. This gives the protein CASSWAGADTQYF.